One sample yielded the 27 T cell receptor beta chains listed below, sequenced in a study of shared clonotypes between healthy human individuals. Profiled with immunoSEQ multiplex PCR; TCRdb holds only in-frame clones, not every one. The data show under 1 million clones, with 96% seen just once and about 0.25% held by the top ten. Naivety among CD8 cells was defined by CD45RO negativity and positive CCR7 selection, thereby excluding terminally differentiated effector memory CD45RA+ cells. Sequences were obtained from naive CD8+ T cells sorted from blood. These TCRs come from a man in his thirties or forties in good health.

V is TRBV10-3 and J is TRBJ2-3, with D perhaps TRBD2 (5 bases). CDR1 ENHRY and CDR2 SYGVKD come from the germline V gene. V lost 10 bases to trimming and J lost 3 bases, with 20 bases between them. This CDR3 has 15 amino acids. The CDR3 DNA follows: TGTGCCACCACTCCGGCGGAGGCAGGTACAGATACGCAGTATTTT. As protein: CATTPAEAGTDTQYF.

The CDR3 nucleotides read TGTGCCAGCAGCGCAATCAACGGGGACGGACCCGAGCAGTACTTC. As protein: CASSAINGDGPEQYF. The chain links TRBV7-9 to TRBJ2-7; the D call may be TRBD1 or TRBD2 (5 bases each). Germline CDR1 is SEHNR and CDR2 is FQNEAQ (reference sequence). This CDR3 region has 15 residues. With 5 bases removed from V and 6 bases from J, the gap between germline ends came to 20 bases.

The V call is TRBV10-1, the J call TRBJ2-5; D might be TRBD1 (5 bases). Germline-derived CDR1 and CDR2 are WNHNN and SYGVQD (reference sequence). Trimming removed 2 bases from V and 5 bases from J, with 9 bases in between. The CDR3 runs 13 residues. The CDR3 coding sequence is TGCGCCAGCAGTGAGCCAGGGTTGGAGACCCAGTACTTC. The encoded protein is CASSEPGLETQYF.

The chain couples TRBV10-3 to TRBJ1-1; D is unresolved. V was pared by 5 bases and J by 4 bases, with 8 bases between. The germline gives CDR1 ENHRY, CDR2 SYGVKD. This CDR3 contains 12 residues. The CDR3 loop reads CAISQEGTEAFF. DNA of the CDR3: TGTGCCATCAGTCAAGAGGGCACTGAAGCTTTCTTT.

The rearrangement links TRBV6-6 to TRBJ2-7; D is possibly TRBD1 (5 bases). CDR1 MNHNY and CDR2 SVGAGI come from the germline V gene (reference sequence). The CDR3 consists of 12 residues. V was trimmed by 6 bases and J by 2 bases, leaving 8 bases between them. CDR3 region: CASRDTAYEQYF. DNA of the CDR3: TGTGCCAGCAGGGACACAGCCTACGAGCAGTACTTC.

V and J are TRBV29-1 and TRBJ1-2, with 9 bases that match TRBD1. The CDR3 has 12 amino acids. V shed 6 bases, J shed 4 bases, and the junction held 3 bases outside the gene matches. CDR1 and CDR2 (germline): SQVTM, ANQGSEA. In DNA form, the CDR3 reads TGCAGCGTCAGGGACAGGGCCTATGGCTACACCTTC. Translating it yields CSVRDRAYGYTF.

This sequence joins TRBV5-4 and TRBJ2-1, with TRBD1 identical over 7 bases. Germline CDR1 and CDR2: SGHNT and YYREEE (reference sequence). The CDR3 length is 16 residues. J gave up 0 bases and V 4 bases, and 7 bases lay outside the gene matches. The CDR3 DNA follows: TGTGCCAGCAGCACCGACAGGGCCGGCTCCTACAATGAGCAGTTCTTC. It codes for CASSTDRAGSYNEQFF. The variable domain in full, completed from reference TRBV5-4 and TRBJ2-1, reads ETGVTQSPTHLIKTRGQQVTLRCSSQSGHNTVSWYQQALGQGPQFIFQYYREEENGRGNFPPRFSGLQFPNYSSELNVNALELDDSALYLCASSTDRAGSYNEQFFGPGTRLTVL.

The chain employs TRBV5-4 and TRBJ2-7, with no clear D. Germline CDR1 is SGHNT and CDR2 is YYREEE (reference sequence). The CDR3 is 12 amino acids. Trimming stripped 1 base from V and 7 bases from J, with 9 bases between. In DNA, the CDR3 is TGTGCCAGCAGCTTGTCCCCCTTAGAGCAGTACTTC. Translation: CASSLSPLEQYF.

V and J are TRBV18 and TRBJ1-1; D gene uncertain. The length of the CDR3 is 16 residues. Germline lookup yields CDR1 KGHSH and CDR2 LQKENI. V shed 0 bases and J shed 0 bases, with 11 bases lying between them. Here the CDR3 reads CASSPPATGMNTEAFF. As DNA, the CDR3 is TGTGCCAGCTCACCACCTGCAACCGGAATGAACACTGAAGCTTTCTTT.

The CDR3 DNA sequence: TGTGCCAGCAGCGCCAACGGGGAGCTGTTTTTT. This encodes CASSANGELFF. The chain combines TRBV2 with TRBJ2-2; no definite D call. Trimming shortened V by 6 bases and J by 7 bases, and 6 bases separated the two germline ends. The germline gives CDR1 SNHLY, CDR2 FYNNEI. The length of the CDR3 is 11 residues.

The chain joins TRBV15 to TRBJ2-3, with TRBD2 matching 7 bases. The V and J ends lost 3 bases and 7 bases, in that order; junction bases with no gene match: 7. This CDR3 region has 14 residues. Germline CDR1 and CDR2: LNHNV and YYDKDF (reference sequence). This CDR3 is CATSRSRGVYTQYF. The CDR3 DNA sequence: TGTGCCACCAGCAGGTCCCGGGGGGTATATACGCAGTATTTT.

This rearrangement joins TRBV5-6 to TRBJ1-3, with 12 nucleotides matching TRBD1. The V gene end was trimmed by 4 bases and the J gene end by 6 bases; junction bases not matched to a gene: 17. The germline V gene has CDR1 SGHDT and CDR2 YYEEEE. The CDR3 is 19 residues long. The CDR3 nucleotides read TGTGCCAGCAGCGGAGGGACAGGGGGCCAAGAAGGCTTTATAAACACCATATATTTT. The encoded protein is CASSGGTGGQEGFINTIYF.

The V gene is TRBV4-1, the J gene TRBJ1-5; maybe TRBD1 (6 bases). The germline V gene has CDR1 MGHRA and CDR2 YSYEKL. The CDR3 has 17 amino acids. Trimming cost V 0 bases and J 5 bases, with 17 bases left between them. The CDR3 is CASSQDRSQGFDQPQHF. The CDR3 DNA reads TGCGCCAGCAGCCAAGATCGGTCCCAGGGGTTTGATCAGCCCCAGCATTTT.

Only a few counts were recorded for this clone. The chain uses TRBV29-1 and TRBJ2-3; 7 bases are a match to TRBD2. With 4 bases clipped from V and 6 bases from J, the junction kept 7 bases outside the gene matches. There are 13 residues in the CDR3. Germline V CDR1 and CDR2: SQVTM, ANQGSEA. DNA of the CDR3: TGCAGCGTTGGAGGACTAGTGATTGATACGCAGTATTTT. Amino acids: CSVGGLVIDTQYF.

The chain employs TRBV30 and TRBJ2-3; no firm D call. This CDR3 spans 12 amino acids. The germline CDR1 and CDR2 sequences are GTSNPN and SVGIG (reference sequence). V lost 7 bases, J lost 7 bases, and 15 bases lay in between. DNA for the CDR3: TGTGCCTACCATCATCTCGAAAATACGCAGTATTTT. This encodes CAYHHLENTQYF.

The chain links TRBV19 to TRBJ2-7, with 7 bases matching TRBD2. Germline CDR1 and CDR2: LNHDA and SQIVND (reference sequence). J was trimmed by 2 bases and V by 5 bases; bases with no gene match: 9. CDR3 length: 15 amino acids. CDR3 sequence (DNA): TGTGCCAGTAGTCCGATCGGGGGGTTCCCCTACGAGCAGTACTTC. Translating gives CASSPIGGFPYEQYF.

This clone has only one observation. J is TRBJ1-4 and V is TRBV10-1, with unresolved D. Trimming stripped 6 bases from V and 11 bases from J, with 16 bases between. The CDR3 is made up of 13 amino acids. Per the germline V gene, CDR1 is WNHNN and CDR2 is SYGVQD (reference sequence). The CDR3 sequence: CASSPDLRGKLFF. In DNA, the CDR3 is TGCGCCAGCAGCCCCGACCTCAGAGGGAAACTGTTTTTT.

This rearrangement joins TRBV19 to TRBJ2-1; 10 bases line up with TRBD2. The CDR3 contains 14 residues. Germline CDR1 and CDR2: LNHDA and SQIVND (reference sequence). V shed 8 bases and J 5 bases; nucleotides not matched to a gene: 6. CDR3 protein: CASQAGGPNNEQFF. The CDR3 nucleotides are TGTGCCAGTCAAGCGGGAGGGCCAAACAATGAGCAGTTCTTC.

The rearrangement links TRBV29-1 to TRBJ2-2, with D uncertain. V was clipped by 1 base and J by 3 bases, with 12 bases between them. The CDR3 is 15 residues long. Germline V lookup: CDR1 SQVTM, CDR2 ANQGSEA. This CDR3 reads CSVEVRAIDTGELFF. CDR3 DNA sequence: TGCAGCGTTGAAGTCCGGGCCATCGACACCGGGGAGCTGTTTTTT.

This chain joins TRBV2 and TRBJ1-1; TRBD1 is a possible D gene (5 bases). Germline loops: CDR1 SNHLY, CDR2 FYNNEI. V was pared by 7 bases and J by 11 bases, with 29 bases between. The CDR3 loop spans 16 amino acids. The DNA for the CDR3 is TGTGCCAGCATCTATATCGAGGGAACAGGTTACGACTCGGCTTTCTTT. Translated: CASIYIEGTGYDSAFF.

The chain recombines TRBV19 with TRBJ1-2; 12 positions agree with TRBD1. Trimming cost V 11 bases and J 7 bases; bases outside gene matches: 14. Germline CDR1 reads LNHDA; CDR2 reads SQIVND (reference sequence). This CDR3 comprises 15 residues. The CDR3 DNA sequence: TGTGCCTCCATTCCGGGACAGGGGGCGAGTGGTGGCTACACCTTC. It translates to CASIPGQGASGGYTF.

The chain links TRBV27 to TRBJ2-7; 8 bases fit TRBD1. The germline V gene encodes CDR1 MNHEY and CDR2 SMNVEV (reference sequence). Trimming cost V 5 bases and J 3 bases; bases outside gene matches: 3. The CDR3 contains 13 residues. CDR3 loop: CASSHGQGYEQYF. The CDR3 nucleotides are TGTGCCAGCAGTCATGGACAGGGCTACGAGCAGTACTTC.

The gene calls are TRBV7-9 and TRBJ1-1; no firm D call. V lost 5 bases, J lost 1 base, and 8 bases lay in between. The CDR3 sequence is 13 residues long. The germline V gene encodes CDR1 SEHNR and CDR2 FQNEAQ (reference sequence). The CDR3 sequence is CASSAPGNTEAFF. CDR3 nucleotide sequence: TGTGCCAGCAGCGCTCCCGGGAACACTGAAGCTTTCTTT.

The V call is TRBV4-2, the J call TRBJ2-7; 13 bases align to TRBD2. CDR3 length equals 15 residues. Trimming cost V 4 bases and J 2 bases; bases outside gene matches: 2. CDR1 LGHNA and CDR2 YNFKEQ come from the germline V gene. The CDR3 sequence: CASSRGTSGTYEQYF. CDR3 nucleotides: TGTGCCAGCAGCCGAGGGACTAGCGGGACCTACGAGCAGTACTTC.

This chain connects TRBV6-6 to TRBJ1-1, with 8 bases identical to TRBD1. V was clipped by 2 bases and J by 4 bases; unmatched bases: 9. Germline values: CDR1 MNHNY, CDR2 SVGAGI (reference sequence). CDR3 length: 16 amino acids. The CDR3 nucleotides are TGTGCCAGCAGTTACGGACAGGGAGTGATCGGCACTGAAGCTTTCTTT. Amino acid sequence: CASSYGQGVIGTEAFF.

This clone came up once. DNA for the CDR3: TGTGCCAGCAGCCAGCCCATCGCTGGATCCCGCTCCTACAATGAGCAGTTCTTC. Encoded protein: CASSQPIAGSRSYNEQFF. J is TRBJ2-1 and V is TRBV7-9; D gene uncertain. Per germline, CDR1 SEHNR and CDR2 FQNEAQ (reference sequence). This CDR3 is built from 18 residues. Trimming removed 5 bases from V and 0 bases from J, with 20 bases in between. The full variable domain, in which reference TRBV7-9 and TRBJ2-1 provide the parts outside the CDR3, is DTGVSQNPRHKITKRGQNVTFRCDPISEHNRLYWYRQTLGQGPEFLTYFQNEAQLEKSRLLSDRFSAERPKGSFSTLEIQRTEQGDSAMYLCASSQPIAGSRSYNEQFFGPGTRLTVL.

The rearrangement joins TRBV11-2 to TRBJ2-1; 10 bases fit TRBD2. CDR1 is SGHAT, CDR2 FQNNGV, per germline. Trimming removed 10 bases from V and 0 bases from J; junction bases left unmatched: 6. The CDR3 runs to 15 residues. The CDR3 region is CATFGTSDSYNEQFF. As DNA, the CDR3 is TGTGCCACCTTCGGGACTAGCGACTCCTACAATGAGCAGTTCTTC.